Below, 4 T cell receptor beta chains from the same sample are listed, as sequenced in a study of STAT3 mutations in large granular lymphocyte leukemia. General study findings and limits: At least one immunodominant TCR beta clonotype appeared in every T-cell large granular lymphocyte leukemia patient.

For these receptors, no antigen is known. The protocol was immunoSEQ multiplex PCR, while the TCRdb copy is restricted to in-frame clones and leaves out a portion. Among under 400 clones, less than 75% were seen once, and the ten largest hold about 35%. Sequencing used peripheral blood mononuclear cells. The origin of the receptors is a man between 60 and 70 years old with T-cell large granular lymphocyte leukemia. Some clones in this sample may be carry-over from other donors' samples.

This chain connects TRBV7-9 to TRBJ1-4, with D perhaps TRBD1 (6 bases). The length of the CDR3 is 13 residues. Germline V gene data show CDR1 as SEHNR and CDR2 as FQNEAQ (reference sequence). V was pared by 8 bases and J by 7 bases, with 14 bases between. CDR3: CASGGWTVEKLFF. The CDR3 DNA reads as TGTGCCAGCGGGGGTTGGACAGTTGAAAAACTGTTTTTT.

V usage is TRBV30 and J usage is TRBJ2-5, with D maybe TRBD1 (5 bases). The CDR3 loop spans 13 amino acids. Looked up from germline, CDR1 is GTSNPN and CDR2 is SVGIG (reference sequence). Trimming pared 0 bases from V and 5 bases from J, leaving 10 bases between. The CDR3 coding sequence is TGTGCCTGGAGTGTAAGGGGCGTGGAGACCCAGTACTTC. Its translation: CAWSVRGVETQYF.

By frequency in the sample, this clone is large. The J gene is TRBJ2-1, the V gene TRBV10-3; TRBD2 might be the D (8 bases). Germline assignment: CDR1 ENHRY and CDR2 SYGVKD. V lost 1 base and J lost 8, with 21 bases in between. This CDR3 is 17 amino acids long. The CDR3 is CAISEFPGGQTSDEQFF. The CDR3 nucleotides are TGTGCCATCAGTGAGTTTCCAGGGGGGCAGACTAGCGATGAGCAGTTCTTC.

This clone was picked up a small number of times. V and J are TRBV5-4 and TRBJ1-2; D gene uncertain. CDR1 and CDR2 (germline): SGHNT, YYREEE (reference sequence). The CDR3 runs 12 residues. The V and J ends lost 4 bases and 4 bases respectively, with 8 bases between them. CDR3 in amino acids: CASSTPGYGYTF. As DNA, the CDR3 is TGTGCCAGCAGCACTCCGGGCTATGGCTACACCTTC.